These T cell receptor beta chains were read from a single sample in a study of beta chain features in type 1 diabetes. TCRdb's table, derived via immunoSEQ multiplex PCR, lists solely in-frame clones and lacks some. The sample consists of 600,000 to 650,000 clones, about 16% of them appearing once. The sequenced sample consisted of naive CD4+ T cells from blood. The receptors were sampled from a man in his late teens or twenties in good health. The CDR3 runs from the conserved cysteine through the conserved F or W. D genes are given only for firm matches. Clone size appears in some rows only: once, few, many, or a class for an expanded clone.

v_gene: TRBV11-2; abundance: -; j_gene: TRBJ2-1; d_gene: -; CDR3aa: CASSSGRIGNEQFF; CDR3nt: TGTGCCAGCAGCTCGGGACGCATTGGCAATGAGCAGTTCTTC
v_gene: TRBV5-1; abundance: -; j_gene: TRBJ2-7; d_gene: -; CDR3aa: CASSLESRPSYEQYF; CDR3nt: TGCGCCAGCAGCTTGGAGTCCAGGCCCTCCTACGAGCAGTACTTC
v_gene: TRBV18; abundance: -; j_gene: TRBJ2-7; d_gene: TRBD2; CDR3aa: CASSPGLADEQYF; CDR3nt: TGTGCCAGCTCACCGGGACTAGCGGACGAGCAGTACTTC
v_gene: TRBV6-6; abundance: -; j_gene: TRBJ1-5; d_gene: -; CDR3aa: CASTYSQGRQPQHF; CDR3nt: TGTGCCAGCACCTACAGTCAGGGTAGGCAGCCCCAGCATTTT
v_gene: TRBV7-2; abundance: few; j_gene: TRBJ1-1; d_gene: -; CDR3aa: CASSHSKTEAFF; CDR3nt: TGTGCCAGCAGCCACTCGAAGACTGAAGCTTTCTTT
v_gene: TRBV7-2; abundance: -; j_gene: TRBJ2-7; d_gene: TRBD1; CDR3aa: CASSSNVGQGYEQYF; CDR3nt: TGTGCCAGCAGCTCCAATGTCGGACAGGGCTACGAGCAGTACTTC
v_gene: TRBV15; abundance: few; j_gene: TRBJ2-1; d_gene: -; CDR3aa: CATSIPLPDSAWGDEQFF; CDR3nt: TGTGCCACCAGCATACCATTACCGGACAGCGCCTGGGGCGATGAGCAGTTCTTC
v_gene: TRBV4-3; abundance: few; j_gene: TRBJ1-2; d_gene: -; CDR3aa: CASSQPGARRLWGYTF; CDR3nt: TGCGCCAGCAGCCAACCGGGAGCTCGGCGGCTATGGGGCTACACCTTC
v_gene: TRBV7-3; abundance: -; j_gene: TRBJ2-5; d_gene: -; CDR3aa: CASSLTRAQGTQYF; CDR3nt: TGTGCCAGCAGCTTAACGCGGGCCCAGGGGACCCAGTACTTC
v_gene: TRBV6-5; abundance: few; j_gene: TRBJ1-3; d_gene: -; CDR3aa: CASKVQKAGNTIYF; CDR3nt: TGTGCCAGCAAAGTTCAAAAGGCTGGAAACACCATATATTTT
v_gene: TRBV27; abundance: -; j_gene: TRBJ2-5; d_gene: TRBD1; CDR3aa: CASGGTGTGEETQYF; CDR3nt: TGTGCCAGCGGTGGGACCGGGACAGGGGAAGAGACCCAGTACTTC
v_gene: TRBV9; abundance: few; j_gene: TRBJ1-4; d_gene: -; CDR3aa: CASSVGHSTNEKLFF; CDR3nt: TGTGCCAGCAGCGTGGGTCATTCAACTAATGAAAAACTGTTTTTT
v_gene: TRBV23-1; abundance: many; j_gene: TRBJ1-5; d_gene: TRBD1; CDR3aa: CASSQTGGCNQPQHF; CDR3nt: TGCGCCAGCAGTCAAACAGGGGGATGCAATCAGCCCCAGCATTTT
v_gene: TRBV18; abundance: few; j_gene: TRBJ1-1; d_gene: TRBD1; CDR3aa: CASSYTGGLDTEAFF; CDR3nt: TGTGCCAGCTCATATACAGGGGGCTTGGACACTGAAGCTTTCTTT
v_gene: TRBV4-1; abundance: -; j_gene: TRBJ1-2; d_gene: -; CDR3aa: CASSHSDRNYGYTF; CDR3nt: TGCGCCAGCAGCCACTCGGACCGAAACTATGGCTACACCTTC
v_gene: TRBV10-3; abundance: -; j_gene: TRBJ1-1; d_gene: -; CDR3aa: CAIARGARGTEAFF; CDR3nt: TGTGCCATCGCTAGAGGGGCGCGGGGCACTGAAGCTTTCTTT
v_gene: TRBV7-2; abundance: few; j_gene: TRBJ2-7; d_gene: -; CDR3aa: CASSLDRGVSYEQYF; CDR3nt: TGTGCCAGCAGCTTAGATCGGGGAGTCTCCTACGAGCAGTACTTC
v_gene: TRBV29-1; abundance: -; j_gene: TRBJ1-1; d_gene: -; CDR3aa: CSVAAGNTEAFF; CDR3nt: TGCAGCGTTGCGGCGGGGAACACTGAAGCTTTCTTT
v_gene: TRBV28; abundance: -; j_gene: TRBJ1-1; d_gene: TRBD1; CDR3aa: CASPPYNRGMNTEAFF; CDR3nt: TGTGCCAGCCCCCCTTACAACAGGGGAATGAACACTGAAGCTTTCTTT
v_gene: TRBV11-3; abundance: few; j_gene: TRBJ2-3; d_gene: -; CDR3aa: CASSLVGGKDADTQYF; CDR3nt: TGTGCCAGCAGCTTAGTGGGGGGAAAAGATGCAGATACGCAGTATTTT
v_gene: TRBV18; abundance: -; j_gene: TRBJ2-7; d_gene: TRBD2; CDR3aa: CASSPNSGSSYEQYF; CDR3nt: TGTGCCAGCTCACCAAATAGCGGGAGCTCCTACGAGCAGTACTTC
v_gene: TRBV4-3; abundance: -; j_gene: TRBJ1-6; d_gene: TRBD1; CDR3aa: CASSQDTGQPSYNSPLHF; CDR3nt: TGCGCCAGCAGCCAAGACACGGGACAGCCCTCCTATAATTCACCCCTCCACTTT
v_gene: TRBV19; abundance: -; j_gene: TRBJ2-3; d_gene: -; CDR3aa: CASSRVSTDTQYF; CDR3nt: TGTGCCAGTAGTAGGGTTTCCACAGATACGCAGTATTTT
v_gene: TRBV9; abundance: -; j_gene: TRBJ2-1; d_gene: -; CDR3aa: CASSVVGITYNEQFF; CDR3nt: TGTGCCAGCAGCGTAGTAGGGATCACCTACAATGAGCAGTTCTTC
v_gene: TRBV5-1; abundance: few; j_gene: TRBJ2-7; d_gene: TRBD2; CDR3aa: CASSMAGATYEQYF; CDR3nt: TGCGCCAGCAGCATGGCGGGAGCGACCTACGAGCAGTACTTC
v_gene: TRBV4-3; abundance: few; j_gene: TRBJ2-2; d_gene: -; CDR3aa: CASSQVAGELFF; CDR3nt: TGCGCCAGCAGCCAAGTGGCCGGGGAGCTGTTTTTT
v_gene: TRBV15; abundance: -; j_gene: TRBJ2-3; d_gene: -; CDR3aa: CATSTTDTQYF; CDR3nt: TGTGCCACCAGCACCACAGATACGCAGTATTTT
v_gene: TRBV5-4; abundance: few; j_gene: TRBJ2-3; d_gene: -; CDR3aa: CASSLDGGSTDTQYF; CDR3nt: TGTGCCAGCAGCTTGGATGGGGGAAGCACAGATACGCAGTATTTT
v_gene: TRBV7-2; abundance: -; j_gene: TRBJ1-4; d_gene: -; CDR3aa: CASSLRIGFGEKLFF; CDR3nt: TGTGCCAGCAGCTTACGGATAGGGTTCGGTGAAAAACTGTTTTTT
v_gene: TRBV5-1; abundance: few; j_gene: TRBJ2-3; d_gene: TRBD2; CDR3aa: CASSPGLVLDTQYF; CDR3nt: TGCGCCAGCAGCCCGGGACTAGTGCTAGATACGCAGTATTTT
v_gene: TRBV12-5; abundance: -; j_gene: TRBJ2-1; d_gene: -; CDR3aa: CASGLQDYNEQFF; CDR3nt: TGTGCTAGTGGTTTGCAGGATTACAATGAGCAGTTCTTC
v_gene: TRBV21-1; abundance: many; j_gene: TRBJ2-1; d_gene: -; CDR3aa: CASSGGAGGPNEQFF; CDR3nt: TGTGCCAGCTCCGGTGGAGCGGGAGGGCCAAATGAGCAGTTCTTC
v_gene: TRBV6-5; abundance: -; j_gene: TRBJ2-1; d_gene: TRBD1; CDR3aa: CASSYGGQGGYNEQFF; CDR3nt: TGTGCCAGCAGTTACGGGGGACAGGGAGGCTACAATGAGCAGTTCTTC
v_gene: TRBV11-1; abundance: -; j_gene: TRBJ1-5; d_gene: TRBD1; CDR3aa: CASSLQGPGQPQHF; CDR3nt: TGTGCCAGCAGTTTACAGGGGCCCGGTCAGCCCCAGCATTTT
v_gene: TRBV18; abundance: -; j_gene: TRBJ1-1; d_gene: TRBD1; CDR3aa: CASSPKQGSAVTEAFF; CDR3nt: TGTGCCAGCTCACCTAAACAGGGGTCGGCGGTCACTGAAGCTTTCTTT
v_gene: TRBV2; abundance: few; j_gene: TRBJ2-7; d_gene: TRBD1; CDR3aa: CASRRDRTAYEQYF; CDR3nt: TGTGCCAGCCGCCGGGACAGAACAGCCTACGAGCAGTACTTC
v_gene: TRBV7-9; abundance: -; j_gene: TRBJ1-1; d_gene: TRBD1; CDR3aa: CASSPRDRATNTEAFF; CDR3nt: TGTGCCAGCAGCCCAAGGGACAGGGCTACGAACACTGAAGCTTTCTTT
v_gene: TRBV7-3; abundance: -; j_gene: TRBJ2-6; d_gene: TRBD1; CDR3aa: CASSLGPRAGGPGANVLTF; CDR3nt: TGTGCCAGCAGCTTAGGGCCCCGGGCAGGGGGCCCTGGGGCCAACGTCCTGACTTTC
v_gene: TRBV6-4; abundance: few; j_gene: TRBJ2-3; d_gene: -; CDR3aa: CASSDDITDTQYF; CDR3nt: TGTGCCAGCAGTGACGACATCACAGATACGCAGTATTTT
v_gene: TRBV5-6; abundance: -; j_gene: TRBJ1-1; d_gene: -; CDR3aa: CASSLRFQNTEAFF; CDR3nt: TGTGCCAGCAGCTTGCGCTTCCAAAACACTGAAGCTTTCTTT
v_gene: TRBV7-8; abundance: -; j_gene: TRBJ2-5; d_gene: TRBD1; CDR3aa: CASSFRDRGETQYF; CDR3nt: TGTGCCAGCAGCTTTCGCGACAGGGGTGAGACCCAGTACTTC
v_gene: TRBV29-1; abundance: -; j_gene: TRBJ2-2; d_gene: TRBD1; CDR3aa: CSVGRTGVTGELFF; CDR3nt: TGCAGCGTTGGCCGGACAGGGGTCACCGGGGAGCTGTTTTTT
v_gene: TRBV10-3; abundance: -; j_gene: TRBJ1-2; d_gene: -; CDR3aa: CAISAGARGYTF; CDR3nt: TGTGCCATCAGTGCGGGGGCGAGGGGCTACACCTTC
v_gene: TRBV19; abundance: -; j_gene: TRBJ2-1; d_gene: -; CDR3aa: CASTHPPDSGRVSGEQFF; CDR3nt: TGTGCCAGTACCCACCCACCTGACTCAGGCAGGGTCTCGGGAGAGCAGTTCTTC
v_gene: TRBV19; abundance: -; j_gene: TRBJ2-5; d_gene: TRBD1; CDR3aa: CASGGQNLQETQYF; CDR3nt: TGTGCCAGTGGGGGACAGAACCTCCAAGAGACCCAGTACTTC
v_gene: TRBV18; abundance: -; j_gene: TRBJ2-5; d_gene: TRBD2; CDR3aa: CASSSLAGPRQETQYF; CDR3nt: TGTGCCAGCTCATCGTTAGCGGGGCCCCGGCAAGAGACCCAGTACTTC
v_gene: TRBV19; abundance: few; j_gene: TRBJ2-7; d_gene: TRBD1; CDR3aa: CASSIWQGADYEQYF; CDR3nt: TGTGCCAGTAGTATTTGGCAGGGGGCGGACTACGAGCAGTACTTC
v_gene: TRBV9; abundance: few; j_gene: TRBJ2-6; d_gene: TRBD1; CDR3aa: CASSPPGQGLAGANVLTF; CDR3nt: TGTGCCAGCAGCCCTCCGGGACAGGGTTTGGCTGGGGCCAACGTCCTGACTTTC
v_gene: TRBV7-3; abundance: few; j_gene: TRBJ2-7; d_gene: -; CDR3aa: CASSTQGGNNEQYF; CDR3nt: TGTGCCAGCAGCACACAGGGAGGTAATAACGAGCAGTACTTC
v_gene: TRBV30; abundance: -; j_gene: TRBJ1-1; d_gene: -; CDR3aa: CAWSVRENTEAFF; CDR3nt: TGTGCCTGGAGTGTACGTGAGAACACTGAAGCTTTCTTT
v_gene: TRBV7-2; abundance: few; j_gene: TRBJ2-1; d_gene: -; CDR3aa: CASSLRGMAASSYNEQFF; CDR3nt: TGTGCCAGCAGCTTGAGGGGGATGGCGGCGAGCTCCTACAATGAGCAGTTCTTC
v_gene: TRBV28; abundance: -; j_gene: TRBJ2-6; d_gene: TRBD2; CDR3aa: CASSLAGAKANGLTF; CDR3nt: TGTGCCAGCAGTTTAGCGGGAGCTAAGGCCAACGGCCTGACTTTC
v_gene: TRBV11-2; abundance: few; j_gene: TRBJ2-5; d_gene: -; CDR3aa: CASRGTVGEETQYF; CDR3nt: TGTGCCAGCAGAGGGACGGTGGGAGAGGAGACCCAGTACTTC
v_gene: TRBV9; abundance: -; j_gene: TRBJ2-7; d_gene: -; CDR3aa: CASSDRAEFYEQYF; CDR3nt: TGTGCCAGCAGCGATCGGGCCGAGTTCTACGAGCAGTACTTC
v_gene: TRBV5-1; abundance: few; j_gene: TRBJ2-7; d_gene: -; CDR3aa: CASSLPQQGPSYEQYF; CDR3nt: TGCGCCAGCAGCTTACCCCAGCAGGGCCCATCCTACGAGCAGTACTTC
v_gene: TRBV5-1; abundance: few; j_gene: TRBJ2-5; d_gene: -; CDR3aa: CASSFQGQETQYF; CDR3nt: TGCGCCAGCAGCTTTCAGGGCCAAGAGACCCAGTACTTC
v_gene: TRBV18; abundance: few; j_gene: TRBJ2-2; d_gene: -; CDR3aa: CASSPPNRAENTGELFF; CDR3nt: TGTGCCAGCTCACCACCGAACAGGGCCGAGAACACCGGGGAGCTGTTTTTT
v_gene: TRBV28; abundance: few; j_gene: TRBJ2-7; d_gene: TRBD2; CDR3aa: CASSLISGAGSSRF; CDR3nt: TGTGCCAGCAGTTTAATCTCGGGAGCGGGGAGCAGTAGGTTC
v_gene: TRBV15; abundance: -; j_gene: TRBJ2-1; d_gene: -; CDR3aa: CATSRDSPPGLTYNEQFF; CDR3nt: TGTGCCACCAGCAGAGATTCCCCTCCGGGGTTAACCTACAATGAGCAGTTCTTC
v_gene: TRBV5-1; abundance: few; j_gene: TRBJ2-6; d_gene: TRBD1; CDR3aa: CASSITGGGGANVLTF; CDR3nt: TGCGCCAGCAGCATAACAGGGGGCGGCGGGGCCAACGTCCTGACTTTC